This TCR beta chain comes out of a study of blood T cells in healthy people across ages. CDR1 is MGHRA and CDR2 is YSYEKL in the germline V gene. The CDR3 length is 14 residues. Of note for this clonotype: The junction shows a germline mismatch at one end, possibly a read error.

For the second PCR, which ran for about 6 to 11 cycles, a sample-barcoded 5' primer and a J-beta primer mix were used. Each CDR3 protein is one row after TCRdb ran MiXCR on the 5' RACE reads. This sample has about 1.5 million distinct CDR3 sequences; approximately 43% occur once, and the top ten carry about 4.1%. The sample comprised blood. The chain has TRBV4-1 and TRBJ1-2; D remains ambiguous. This TCR derives from a woman under 30 in good health. The CDR3 reads CASTQIRANYGYTF. The CDR3 DNA reads TGCGCCAGCACCCAAATAAGGGCTAACTATGGCTACACCTTC.